The rows below give T cell receptor beta chains drawn from one sample of a study of blood T cells in healthy people across ages. TCRdb itself ran the 5' RACE reads through MiXCR, one entry per CDR3 protein. The table lists about 640,000 distinct CDR3 sequences, 58% of them singletons. Sequenced input: blood. All receptors come from a man in his fifties or sixties in good health. CDR3s include the opening cysteine and the closing phenylalanine or tryptophan. D genes are given only for firm matches.

V	D	J	CDR3
TRBV18	TRBD1	TRBJ2-5	CASTTRTGGETQYF
TRBV7-2	TRBD2	TRBJ2-7	CASSLASGADYEQYF
TRBV4-2	NA	TRBJ1-1	CASRRPDRNTEAFF
TRBV5-5	NA	TRBJ2-7	CASSLAVGGYEQYF
TRBV6-5	NA	TRBJ1-2	CATNPLWGNYGYTF
TRBV4-2	NA	TRBJ2-5	CASSQDKETQYF
TRBV20-1	TRBD1	TRBJ2-7	CSATGTATYEQYF
TRBV20-1	TRBD2	TRBJ2-7	CSARVIGRASYEQYF
TRBV4-1	TRBD2	TRBJ2-4	CASSQEMLAGTLAKNIQYF
TRBV7-7	TRBD2	TRBJ2-2	CASSTSGGANTGELFF
TRBV6-5	NA	TRBJ2-5	CASRQGGDYSGQYF